In this sample, the clone carrying this T cell receptor beta chain turned up a few times. The treatment is: randomized to nivolumab then ipilimumab (arm A) or the reverse (arm B). TCRdb keeps only in-frame clones here, not all; method: immunoSEQ multiplex PCR. The repertoire holds about 21,000 clones, with 27% as singletons. The data originate from a study of sequential checkpoint blockade in melanoma. Across the study: Arm A got nivolumab then ipilimumab; arm B the reverse, 1:1. After nivolumab or ipilimumab alone, roughly 20 patients had week-13 rebiopsies.

This CDR3 comprises 14 residues. Per the germline V gene, CDR1 is LGHNT and CDR2 is FRNRAP. The chain links TRBV12-5 to TRBJ2-1, with D unclear. The receptor was derived from a human donor with melanoma. Source: tumor tissue (inferred from file names), taken from a patient given nivolumab and ipilimumab in sequence. CDR3 sequence: CASTTDSSYNEQFF. The CDR3 nucleotides read TGTGCCAGCACGACGGATAGCTCCTACAATGAGCAGTTCTTC.